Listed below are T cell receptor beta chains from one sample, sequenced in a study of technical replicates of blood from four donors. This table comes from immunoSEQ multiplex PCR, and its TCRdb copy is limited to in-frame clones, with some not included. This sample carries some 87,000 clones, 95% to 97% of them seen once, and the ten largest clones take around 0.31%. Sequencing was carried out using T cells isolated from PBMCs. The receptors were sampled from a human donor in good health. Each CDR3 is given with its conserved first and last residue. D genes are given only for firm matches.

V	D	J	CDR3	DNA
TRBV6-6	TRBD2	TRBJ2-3	CASSYVREGQDTQYF	TGTGCCAGCAGTTATGTACGGGAGGGTCAGGATACGCAGTATTTT
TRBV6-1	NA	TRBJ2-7	CASSKSRFEQYF	TGTGCCAGCAGTAAGTCGAGATTCGAGCAGTACTTC
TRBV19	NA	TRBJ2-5	CASRMNRDAEGGTQYF	TGTGCCAGTAGGATGAACCGGGACGCCGAGGGAGGGACCCAGTACTTC
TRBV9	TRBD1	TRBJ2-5	CASSVDPQGANQETQYF	TGTGCCAGCAGCGTAGACCCACAGGGGGCGAATCAAGAGACCCAGTACTTC
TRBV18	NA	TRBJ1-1	CASSPILTEAFF	TGTGCCAGCTCACCAATCCTTACTGAAGCTTTCTTT
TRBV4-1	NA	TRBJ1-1	CASSLEPKGTEAFF	TGCGCCAGCAGCCTCGAGCCGAAGGGGACTGAAGCTTTCTTT
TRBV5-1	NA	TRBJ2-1	CASSLLHNEQFF	TGCGCCAGCAGCTTACTACACAATGAGCAGTTCTTC
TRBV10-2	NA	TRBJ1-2	CASSRGNKKDGYTF	TGCGCCAGCAGCCGGGGAAACAAAAAGGATGGCTACACCTTC
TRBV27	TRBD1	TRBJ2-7	CASGKDRGPSTGTTYEQYF	TGTGCCAGCGGTAAGGACAGGGGGCCTAGCACGGGAACTACCTACGAGCAGTACTTC
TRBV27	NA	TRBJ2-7	CASSPRTGSSYEQYF	TGTGCCAGCAGCCCCCGGACGGGGAGCTCCTACGAGCAGTACTTC
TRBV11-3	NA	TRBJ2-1	CASSFSGDNSYNEQFF	TGTGCCAGCAGCTTTTCGGGAGACAACTCCTACAATGAGCAGTTCTTC
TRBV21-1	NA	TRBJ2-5	CASSKSVRGGETQYF	TGTGCCAGCAGCAAATCCGTTAGGGGTGGAGAGACCCAGTACTTC
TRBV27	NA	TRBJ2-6	CASSSGWGSGANVLTF	TGTGCCAGCAGCTCAGGGTGGGGCTCTGGGGCCAACGTCCTGACTTTC
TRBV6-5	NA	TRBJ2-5	CASSYSGSGETQYF	TGTGCCAGCAGTTACTCCGGGAGTGGGGAGACCCAGTACTTC